This passage covers 32 T cell receptor beta chains from one sample sequenced in a study of siplizumab effects on memory and regulatory T cells (dated by TCRdb to the late 2010s). To prepare the library, the immunoSEQ multiplex PCR assay was applied. The source is immuneACCESS, and TCRdb retained only in-frame sequences with V and J called. Part of the clones is not carried over; for the studies checked, unresolved V genes explain less than half of this, and the remainder is unexplained. Here the sample has 100,000 or so clones; about nine tenths occur a single time. The top ten constitute 9.5% to 15% of the sample. The sequenced sample was non-Treg CD4+ T cells sorted from blood. The cell subset or site tag for this specimen amounts to: FACS-sorted unstimulated CD4+ non-regulatory T cells. The origin of the receptors is a human donor in good health.

The CDR3 loop reads CASTKDYRDEQYF. For the CDR3, the DNA is TGTGCCAGCACGAAAGACTACCGGGACGAGCAGTACTTC. The genes are TRBV7-2 and TRBJ2-7; a weak D match, TRBD2 (5 bases). The V and J ends lost 7 bases and 5 bases respectively, with 15 bases between them. Germline CDR1 and CDR2: SGHTA and FQGNSA. The CDR3 loop spans 13 amino acids.

This clone was seen only a few times. The chain carries TRBV9 and TRBJ2-1; 9 nucleotides align to TRBD1. J lost 4 bases, V lost 3 bases, and 5 bases had no gene match. The CDR3 runs 15 residues. CDR1 is SGDLS and CDR2 is YYNGEE in the germline V gene. The CDR3 DNA is TGTGCCAGCAGCGACCGGGACAGGGATTACAATGAGCAGTTCTTC. This sequence encodes CASSDRDRDYNEQFF.

The chain is built from TRBV6-5 and TRBJ1-2; the match to TRBD1 covers 8 bases. CDR3 length: 14 residues. V lost 5 bases and J lost 8; bases outside the gene matches: 10. Germline CDR1 MNHEY, CDR2 SVGAGI. This CDR3 reads CASSPRDRSEGYTF. CDR3 nucleotide sequence: TGTGCCAGCAGTCCTCGGGACAGGAGCGAAGGCTACACCTTC.

The V call is TRBV28, the J call TRBJ2-1, with TRBD2 matching 8 bases. Germline values: CDR1 MDHEN, CDR2 SYDVKM. After removal of 5 bases from V and 2 bases from J, the junction contained 11 bases not matched to a gene. The CDR3 spans 17 residues. CDR3 in DNA: TGTGCCAGCAGTCCCGACATAGGAGCGGGGGCCTACAATGAGCAGTTCTTC. Encoded protein: CASSPDIGAGAYNEQFF.

V and J are TRBV6-6 and TRBJ2-7, with 11 bases lining up with TRBD1. The CDR3 is 14 amino acids. The germline V gene has CDR1 MNHNY and CDR2 SVGAGI (reference sequence). Trimming cost V 4 bases and J 5 bases; bases outside gene matches: 4. The CDR3, as DNA: TGTGCCAGCAGTTCCGGACAGGGGGCCGACGAGCAGTACTTC. It specifies CASSSGQGADEQYF.

The J gene is TRBJ2-7, the V gene TRBV7-9; tentatively, D is TRBD2 (6 bases). The CDR3 loop spans 13 amino acids. V was pared by 8 bases and J by 3 bases, with 14 bases between. Germline V CDR1 and CDR2: SEHNR, FQNEAQ (reference sequence). The CDR3 coding sequence is TGTGCCAGCGGAAGGGACTTTGACTACGAGCAGTACTTC. Protein sequence: CASGRDFDYEQYF. The variable domain in full, with the rest retrieved from reference TRBV7-9 and TRBJ2-7, is DTGVSQNPRHKITKRGQNVTFRCDPISEHNRLYWYRQTLGQGPEFLTYFQNEAQLEKSRLLSDRFSAERPKGSFSTLEIQRTEQGDSAMYLCASGRDFDYEQYFGPGTRLTVT.

V usage is TRBV18 and J usage is TRBJ1-3, with 7 bases identical to TRBD1. Germline lookup yields CDR1 KGHSH and CDR2 LQKENI. The V segment lost 2 bases and the J segment 2 bases; nucleotides outside the gene matches: 6. The CDR3 covers 16 residues. The CDR3 is CASSPRDSSTGNTIYF. In DNA, the CDR3 is TGTGCCAGCTCACCAAGGGACAGCAGTACTGGAAACACCATATATTTT.

The J gene is TRBJ2-5, the V gene TRBV28; D uncertain. V shed 4 bases and J shed 5 bases, with 8 bases lying between them. The V gene's germline CDR1 is MDHEN and CDR2 SYDVKM. The CDR3 has 12 amino acids. The CDR3 sequence: CASSSTRETQYF. CDR3 DNA sequence: TGTGCCAGCAGTTCCACCCGGGAGACCCAGTACTTC.

To note about this clone: This specimen includes other DNA sequences encoding the same CDR3. The V call is TRBV28, the J call TRBJ2-1, with D uncertain. The CDR3 is made up of 12 amino acids. Trimming cost V 1 base and J 7 bases, with 5 bases left between them. Germline V lookup: CDR1 MDHEN, CDR2 SYDVKM. CDR3 region: CASSLFGNEQFF. CDR3 DNA: TGTGCCAGCAGTTTATTTGGGAATGAGCAGTTCTTC.

This sequence joins TRBV11-3 and TRBJ2-1; tentatively, D is TRBD1 or TRBD2 (6 bases each). Trimming stripped 4 bases from V and 7 bases from J, with 14 bases between. CDR3 length: 14 residues. Germline loops: CDR1 SGHNT, CDR2 YENEEA. CDR3 sequence reads: CASSSLGGRNEQFF. In DNA form, the CDR3 reads TGTGCCAGCAGCTCCCTAGGGGGGAGGAATGAGCAGTTCTTC.

This sequence joins TRBV11-2 and TRBJ2-7, with a possible D match to TRBD1 (6 bases). The V gene lost 6 bases and the J gene lost 3 bases, with 15 bases spanning the gap. Germline loops: CDR1 SGHAT, CDR2 FQNNGV. The CDR3 has 14 amino acids. The CDR3 reads CASRSRAGVYEQYF. The CDR3 nucleotides read TGTGCCAGCAGATCCCGGGCAGGGGTCTACGAGCAGTACTTC.

This chain connects TRBV7-3 to TRBJ2-2; 7 positions agree with TRBD2. V shed 2 bases, J shed 7 bases, and the junction held 4 bases outside the gene matches. The CDR3 runs 14 residues. Germline V gene sequence: CDR1 SGHTA, CDR2 FQGTGA. CDR3 bases: TGTGCCAGCAGCTTAGATCGCGGGGGCGGGGAGCTGTTTTTT. Translation gives CASSLDRGGGELFF.

The genes are TRBV19 and TRBJ1-2, with D possibly TRBD1 on 6 matching bases. This CDR3 contains 16 residues. CDR1 and CDR2 from the germline V gene are LNHDA and SQIVND (reference sequence). V was shortened by 3 bases and J by 0 bases, with 14 bases between the two germline ends. The CDR3 reads CASSIGWTVTNYGYTF. CDR3 in DNA: TGTGCCAGTAGTATTGGTTGGACAGTAACTAACTATGGCTACACCTTC.

The chain joins TRBV25-1 to TRBJ2-1, with 9 nucleotides matching TRBD2. The germline gives CDR1 MGHDK, CDR2 SYGVNS. Unmatched junction bases numbered 10, after V lost 2 bases and J lost 8 bases. CDR3 size: 16 residues. CDR3 region: CASSEAGGRGIDEQFF. The CDR3, as DNA: TGTGCCAGCAGTGAAGCGGGGGGGAGGGGTATCGATGAGCAGTTCTTC. The full variable domain, with the rest looked up from reference TRBV25-1 and TRBJ2-1, is EADIYQTPRYLVIGTGKKITLECSQTMGHDKMYWYQQDPGMELHLIHYSYGVNSTEKGDLSSESTVSRIRTEHFPLTLESARPSHTSQYLCASSEAGGRGIDEQFFGPGTRLTVL.

V is TRBV5-1 and J is TRBJ1-2, with D tentatively TRBD1 (6 bases). The CDR3 runs 11 residues. V lost 7 bases, J lost 9 bases, and 13 bases lay in between. Germline V gives CDR1 SGHRS, CDR2 YFSETQ. The CDR3 spells CASFNRDSYTF. For the CDR3, the DNA is TGCGCCAGCTTTAACAGGGACAGCTACACCTTC. Full variable domain (outside the CDR3, taken from reference TRBV5-1 and TRBJ1-2): KAGVTQTPRYLIKTRGQQVTLSCSPISGHRSVSWYQQTPGQGLQFLFEYFSETQRNKGNFPGRFSGRQFSNSRSEMNVSTLELGDSALYLCASFNRDSYTFGSGTRLTVV.

The genes are TRBV19 and TRBJ2-5; D uncertain. Trimming shortened V by 0 bases and J by 3 bases, and 17 bases separated the two germline ends. The CDR3 consists of 17 residues. Germline V gene data show CDR1 as LNHDA and CDR2 as SQIVND (reference sequence). The CDR3 nucleotides read TGTGCCAGTAGTATAGAGGGTAGCATGTCGGCGAAAGAGACCCAGTACTTC. It translates to CASSIEGSMSAKETQYF.

This clone was observed a single time. The J gene is TRBJ2-7, the V gene TRBV5-8, with D possibly being TRBD1 (6 bases). The germline gives CDR1 SGHTS, CDR2 YDEGEE. With 2 bases removed from V and 7 bases from J, the gap between germline ends came to 19 bases. The CDR3 runs 15 residues. CDR3 in amino acids: CASSFLAGVQSEQYF. The CDR3 nucleotides read TGTGCCAGCAGCTTTTTGGCAGGGGTCCAGTCAGAGCAGTACTTC. Full variable domain (remainder filled in from reference TRBV5-8 and TRBJ2-7): EAGVTQSPTHLIKTRGQQATLRCSPISGHTSVYWYQQALGLGLQFLLWYDEGEERNRGNFPPRFSGRQFPNYSSELNVNALELEDSALYLCASSFLAGVQSEQYFGPGTRLTVT.

The rearrangement uses TRBV19 and TRBJ1-5, with 8 bases matching TRBD1. Germline V gene sequence: CDR1 LNHDA, CDR2 SQIVND (reference sequence). V was pared by 6 bases and J by 4 bases, with 5 bases of the junction left unmatched. The CDR3 extends over 14 amino acids. This CDR3 reads CASSRGQGNQPQHF. For the CDR3, the DNA is TGTGCCAGTAGCCGAGGACAGGGTAATCAGCCCCAGCATTTT.

The chain employs TRBV4-2 and TRBJ2-2; TRBD1 matches 8 bases. V trimming: 5 bases; J trimming: 3 bases; junction bases outside the gene matches: 8. Germline CDR1 is LGHNA and CDR2 is YNFKEQ. The CDR3 runs 16 residues. CDR3 residues: CASSSRQGFDTGELFF. The CDR3 DNA reads TGTGCCAGCAGCTCCAGACAGGGGTTTGACACCGGGGAGCTGTTTTTT.

The CDR3 bases are TGTGCCAGCTCACGGACTAGCCAAGAGACCCAGTACTTC. Translating it yields CASSRTSQETQYF. The gene calls are TRBV18 and TRBJ2-5; TRBD2 matches 7 bases. Germline values: CDR1 KGHSH, CDR2 LQKENI. Trimming took 4 bases from V and 1 from J; bases not matched to a gene: 0. The CDR3 has 13 residues. The entire variable domain, with the rest obtained from reference TRBV18 and TRBJ2-5, is as follows: NAGVMQNPRHLVRRRGQEARLRCSPMKGHSHVYWYRQLPEEGLKFMVYLQKENIIDESGMPKERFSAEFPKEGPSILRIQQVVRGDSAAYFCASSRTSQETQYFGPGTRLLVL.

In its sample, this clone was seen a few times. The gene calls are TRBV2 and TRBJ1-4; D may be TRBD1 (6 bases). Per the germline V gene, CDR1 is SNHLY and CDR2 is FYNNEI. This CDR3 region has 11 residues. Trimming cost V 9 bases and J 8 bases, with 10 bases left between them. Here the CDR3 reads CARGQGEKLFF. The CDR3 DNA is TGTGCCAGGGGACAAGGGGAAAAACTGTTTTTT.

J is TRBJ1-2 and V is TRBV6-5; 9 nucleotides agree with TRBD1. This CDR3 has 14 residues. V lost 6 bases and J lost 6; bases outside the gene matches: 8. Germline CDR1 and CDR2: MNHEY and SVGAGI. CDR3 DNA: TGTGCCAGCAGCTTGCGCGACAGGGGGGATGGCTACACCTTC. Amino acids: CASSLRDRGDGYTF.

The V gene is TRBV30, the J gene TRBJ2-7; D is perhaps TRBD2 (7 bases). Germline CDR1 reads GTSNPN; CDR2 reads SVGIG (reference sequence). The V end was cut by 0 bases, the J end by 4 bases, with 19 bases between. This CDR3 is 16 amino acids long. CDR3 in DNA: TGTGCCTGGAGTGTAGGGGGGGCAATCAGGGCTTACGAGCAGTACTTC. Protein sequence: CAWSVGGAIRAYEQYF.

The genes are TRBV9 and TRBJ2-3; D gene ambiguous. The V end lost 0 bases, the J end lost 0 bases, and 5 bases lay between the germline ends. Germline-derived CDR1 and CDR2 are SGDLS and YYNGEE. The CDR3 runs to 14 residues. The CDR3 here is CASSVGLSTDTQYF. CDR3 nucleotide sequence: TGTGCCAGCAGCGTAGGGCTGAGCACAGATACGCAGTATTTT.

V usage is TRBV29-1 and J usage is TRBJ2-3, with D possibly TRBD2 on 5 matching bases. Trimming left V 4 bases short and J 2 bases short, with 10 bases between. The CDR3 consists of 13 residues. CDR1 SQVTM and CDR2 ANQGSEA come from the germline V gene. The CDR3 DNA follows: TGCAGCGTTGCCGGACTCTACACAGATACGCAGTATTTT. Translated: CSVAGLYTDTQYF.

The chain couples TRBV18 to TRBJ2-7; TRBD1 is a possible D gene (6 bases). CDR1 KGHSH and CDR2 LQKENI come from the germline V gene. V was trimmed by 2 bases and J by 2 bases, leaving 13 bases between them. The CDR3 is 15 amino acids. The DNA of the CDR3 is TGTGCCAGCTCACCAAATGGCGGACAGACCTACGAGCAGTACTTC. Protein: CASSPNGGQTYEQYF.

The chain employs TRBV5-1 and TRBJ2-1; D may be TRBD2 (6 bases). CDR1 and CDR2 from the germline V gene are SGHRS and YFSETQ. Trimming pared 5 bases from V and 4 bases from J, leaving 19 bases between. The CDR3 covers 16 residues. CDR3 DNA sequence: TGCGCCAGCAGAAGAGCCGGGACTGGGTTATACAATGAGCAGTTCTTC. Protein product: CASRRAGTGLYNEQFF.

The count of this clone is one. The rearrangement links TRBV30 to TRBJ2-7; TRBD2 aligns across 13 bases. Germline V gives CDR1 GTSNPN, CDR2 SVGIG (reference sequence). The CDR3 is 15 amino acids. V dropped 2 bases and J dropped 6; count of bases not matched to a gene: 7. The CDR3 region is CAWSPQLAGGGEQYF. The DNA for the CDR3 is TGTGCCTGGAGTCCACAACTAGCGGGAGGGGGCGAGCAGTACTTC.

J is TRBJ2-4 and V is TRBV11-3, with TRBD1 matching 11 bases. This CDR3 is built from 16 residues. The germline CDR1 and CDR2 sequences are SGHNT and YENEEA. Trimming took 5 bases from V and 2 from J; bases not matched to a gene: 5. CDR3 region: CASSPGQGGTKNIQYF. The DNA of the CDR3 is TGTGCCAGCAGCCCGGGACAGGGGGGGACCAAAAACATTCAGTACTTC.

The table lists this clone with a count of one. This chain links TRBV6-6 with TRBJ1-1; a possible D gene is TRBD1 (5 bases). The ends were cut back, 8 bases at V and 5 bases at J, with 15 bases in the middle. Germline CDR1 MNHNY, CDR2 SVGAGI (reference sequence). CDR3 size: 13 residues. The CDR3 DNA reads as TGTGCCAGCGGACTACAGGCCGAGACTGAAGCTTTCTTT. This translates into CASGLQAETEAFF.

This chain joins TRBV4-1 and TRBJ2-5, with TRBD1 as a possible D gene (6 bases). The CDR3 runs 13 residues. Between the trimmed V and J ends, which lost 4 bases and 5 bases, there was a span of 11 bases. The germline gives CDR1 MGHRA, CDR2 YSYEKL. CDR3 protein: CASSRTQGETQYF. CDR3 in DNA: TGCGCCAGCAGCCGCACCCAGGGGGAGACCCAGTACTTC.

This chain connects TRBV7-3 to TRBJ2-5, with TRBD1 matching 9 bases. V trimming: 2 bases; J trimming: 1 base; junction bases outside the gene matches: 5. CDR1 is SGHTA, CDR2 FQGTGA, per germline. This CDR3 has 16 amino acids. The CDR3 protein is CASSLSGTGPQETQYF. The CDR3 nucleotides are TGTGCCAGCAGCTTATCCGGGACAGGGCCCCAAGAGACCCAGTACTTC. Drawing the rest from reference TRBV7-3 and TRBJ2-5, the complete variable domain is GAGVSQTPSNKVTEKGKYVELRCDPISGHTALYWYRQSLGQGPEFLIYFQGTGAADDSGLPNDRFFAVRPEGSVSTLKIQRTERGDSAVYLCASSLSGTGPQETQYFGPGTRLLVL.